This T cell receptor (beta chain) appears in the sequencing data of a study of T cell responses to AZD1222 COVID-19 vaccine. Points from the study as a whole: Females made up more of the donors, who were largely white British, and clonal diversity may have come out too low.

Pooling was applied to second doses at about 4 or about 12 weeks. The repertoire was sequenced with immunoSEQ multiplex PCR; TCRdb's copy has only in-frame clones and lacks some. The table includes 20,000 to 25,000 clones, 86% detected once. This clone was picked up one time. Its antigen is unidentified. The germline V gene has CDR1 MDHEN and CDR2 SYDVKM. V was pared by 5 bases and J by 4 bases, with 6 bases between. The CDR3 totals 11 residues. The receptor was derived from an adult who received the AZD1222 COVID-19 vaccine. The sample here was peripheral blood, taken 28 days after the second AZD1222 dose. The chain joins TRBV28 to TRBJ2-7; D not resolved. This chain's CDR3 is CASSQRYEQYF. The CDR3 nucleotides are TGTGCCAGCAGTCAACGTTACGAGCAGTACTTC.